This T cell receptor beta chain was retrieved from a study of shared clonotypes between healthy human individuals. The study, taken as a whole, reports: Among donors, clonotype sharing was expected to be affected by sequencing depth. In the sorted subsets, rarefaction showed sequencing was incomplete despite large depth.

On this clone itself: The antigen is undetermined.

This CDR3 comprises 12 residues. V lost 1 base, J lost 9 bases, and 7 bases lay in between. Looked up from germline, CDR1 is SNHLY and CDR2 is FYNNEI. A CD45RA+ naive subset and a CD45RA-negative memory subset were split from CD4+ cells. Execution of the assay was at deep level. Using immunoSEQ multiplex PCR, the repertoire was profiled, and TCRdb retains in-frame clones only, with some absent. The data contain roughly 1,500,000 clones, approximately 98.5% of them singletons. The chain uses TRBV2 and TRBJ2-1, with D unclear. Sequencing was performed on naive CD4+ T cells sorted from blood. Subset specified: CD45RA+ positively selected. The sequence was collected from a young man in good health. The CDR3 sequence: CASSEGIPEQFF. CDR3 DNA sequence: TGTGCCAGCAGTGAAGGTATTCCTGAGCAGTTCTTC.